This T cell receptor beta chain was obtained from a study of blood T cell repertoires in COVID-19. Looked up from germline, CDR1 is SGHTA and CDR2 is FQGNSA. The CDR3 contains 14 residues. V was cut by 0 bases and J by 4 bases, with 9 bases left in between. Sequencing was performed with immunoSEQ multiplex PCR; in TCRdb, only in-frame clones are kept and a portion is missing. This sample carries a few hundred thousand clones, 65% to 90% of them seen once, and the ten largest clones take approximately 1.5%. Sequenced material: peripheral blood. The V call is TRBV7-2, the J call TRBJ1-2; D gene uncertain. This receptor was identified in a woman aged 40 to 55 who had recovered from COVID-19. This chain's CDR3 is CASSLAVGPYGYTF. The DNA of the CDR3 is TGTGCCAGCAGCTTAGCGGTTGGGCCCTATGGCTACACCTTC.